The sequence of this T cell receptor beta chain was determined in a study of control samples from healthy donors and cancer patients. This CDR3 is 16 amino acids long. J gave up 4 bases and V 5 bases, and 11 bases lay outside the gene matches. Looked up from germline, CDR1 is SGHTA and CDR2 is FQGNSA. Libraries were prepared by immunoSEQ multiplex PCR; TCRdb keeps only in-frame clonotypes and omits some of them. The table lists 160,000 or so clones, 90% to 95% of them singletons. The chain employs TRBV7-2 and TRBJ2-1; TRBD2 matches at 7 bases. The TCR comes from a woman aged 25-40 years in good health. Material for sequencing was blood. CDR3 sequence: CASSPEGGTFYNEQFF. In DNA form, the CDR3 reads TGTGCCAGCAGCCCCGAGGGAGGGACTTTTTACAATGAGCAGTTCTTC.